This T cell receptor (beta chain) comes out of a study of blood T cell repertoires in COVID-19. About the study: Donors in the United States, Italy and Spain gave samples during acute or convalescent COVID-19.

The germline CDR1 and CDR2 sequences are SGHTS and YDEGEE. This CDR3 is 14 amino acids long. V was shortened by 4 bases and J by 6 bases, with 14 bases between the two germline ends. This clone was recorded once. How the authors handled the data: The assay estimated nucleated cells by amplifying reference gene primers. The method was immunoSEQ multiplex PCR; TCRdb's version includes in-frame clones alone and lacks a portion of them. V and J calls plus clone size are reproduced from that table; the DNA served to infer D and trimming. The sample records around 260,000 clones, around 88% being singletons.

This sequence originates from a man aged 25 to 40 with active or convalescent COVID-19. This chain links TRBV5-8 with TRBJ1-5; a possible D gene is TRBD1 (6 bases). The sequencing input was peripheral blood. The CDR3 loop is CASSVRGWSQPQHF. CDR3 DNA sequence: TGTGCCAGCAGCGTCAGGGGTTGGAGTCAGCCCCAGCATTTT.